In this sample, the clone carrying this TCR beta chain turned up a few times. Antigen unknown. This sample was included in a study of T cell repertoires in cytomegalovirus infection. Background on the study: It was recently identified HLA-C-restricted and well-studied HLA-B-restricted CMV epitopes that the study used. Matching HLA type and CMV infection were both indicated by public TCR beta signatures. Study results and limitations: The study found HLA-C-restricted CMV-specific TCR beta clonotypes dominating the ex vivo response.

The V gene lost 8 bases and the J gene lost 9 bases, with 10 bases spanning the gap. The germline CDR1 and CDR2 sequences are LGHDT and YNNKEL (reference sequence). CDR3 length equals 11 residues. TCRdb itself ran the reads through MiXCR, one entry per CDR3 protein. The data contain 150,000 or so distinct CDR3 sequences, approximately 30% of them singletons. This chain joins TRBV3-1 and TRBJ2-2; unclear D gene. This clonotype was sampled from a human donor in good health (CMV status not recorded). Some clones in this sample may be carry-over from other donors' samples. Sequencing was performed on CD8+ T cells from cultured PBMCs, taken from culture after CMV antigen stimulation. The CDR3 sequence is CASRSPRELFF. The CDR3 DNA sequence: TGTGCCAGCCGCTCACCGCGGGAGCTGTTTTTT.